A selection of T cell receptor beta chains follows, all from one sample in a study of cytomegalovirus exposure and HLA in healthy donors. TCRdb's table, derived via immunoSEQ multiplex PCR, lists solely in-frame clones and lacks some. This repertoire shows 100,000 to 150,000 clones, over 60% found once; its top ten account for around 3.9%. Sample: PBMCs. Receptor source: a human donor in good health. Each CDR3 is given with its conserved first and last residue. D genes are given only for firm matches. A row's size may be missing; if present it is once, few, many or a size class.

clone_size: .; d_call: .; v_call: TRBV4-1; j_call: TRBJ1-1; cdr3_nt: TGCGCCAGCAGCCAAGATCGGGGGGAGGCTTTCTTT; cdr3_aa: CASSQDRGEAFF
clone_size: .; d_call: .; v_call: TRBV7-9; j_call: TRBJ2-2; cdr3_nt: TGTGCCAGCAGCTTAGAACAGGCGCCCACCGGGGAGCTGTTTTTT; cdr3_aa: CASSLEQAPTGELFF
clone_size: .; d_call: .; v_call: TRBV5-1; j_call: TRBJ2-4; cdr3_nt: TGCGCCAGCAGTTCGACTACAAACATTCAGTACTTC; cdr3_aa: CASSSTTNIQYF
clone_size: .; d_call: TRBD1; v_call: TRBV2; j_call: TRBJ2-5; cdr3_nt: TGTGCCAGCAGACGACAGGGGGGGGAGACCCAGTACTTC; cdr3_aa: CASRRQGGETQYF
clone_size: .; d_call: TRBD2; v_call: TRBV7-2; j_call: TRBJ2-7; cdr3_nt: TGTGCCAGCAGGCAGGGGACTAGCGGGCTCGAGCAGTACTTC; cdr3_aa: CASRQGTSGLEQYF
clone_size: .; d_call: TRBD2; v_call: TRBV7-3; j_call: TRBJ2-6; cdr3_nt: TGTGCCAGCAGCCGTAGCGGGAGAACCTCTGGGGCCAACGGCCTGACTTTC; cdr3_aa: CASSRSGRTSGANGLTF
clone_size: once; d_call: .; v_call: TRBV18; j_call: TRBJ1-5; cdr3_nt: TGTGCCAGCTCACCAAACGATAAGGGGCAGCCCCAGCATTTT; cdr3_aa: CASSPNDKGQPQHF
clone_size: .; d_call: .; v_call: TRBV5-4; j_call: TRBJ1-6; cdr3_nt: TGTGCCAGCAGCTCTCTTAATTCACCCCTCCACTTT; cdr3_aa: CASSSLNSPLHF
clone_size: .; d_call: .; v_call: TRBV5-8; j_call: TRBJ2-3; cdr3_nt: TGTGCCAGCAGCTTGGGGACGGACAGGAGGGCAGATACGCAGTATTTT; cdr3_aa: CASSLGTDRRADTQYF
clone_size: .; d_call: TRBD1; v_call: TRBV19; j_call: TRBJ1-5; cdr3_nt: TGTGCCAGTAGTAAAAGTAATGGGTCAGGGGGCAGGAATCAGCCCCAGCATTTT; cdr3_aa: CASSKSNGSGGRNQPQHF
clone_size: .; d_call: TRBD2; v_call: TRBV7-2; j_call: TRBJ2-1; cdr3_nt: TGTGCCAGCAGCAAGGGACTAGCGGGAGGGGAGGAGCAGTTCTTC; cdr3_aa: CASSKGLAGGEEQFF
clone_size: .; d_call: TRBD1; v_call: TRBV28; j_call: TRBJ2-5; cdr3_nt: TGTGCCAGCAGTTTCAACGACAGGGGTAAAAAGCAGTACTTC; cdr3_aa: CASSFNDRGKKQYF
clone_size: .; d_call: TRBD1; v_call: TRBV28; j_call: TRBJ2-7; cdr3_nt: TGTGCCAGCAGTTTAAGACAGGGCACCTACGAGCAGTACTTC; cdr3_aa: CASSLRQGTYEQYF
clone_size: .; d_call: .; v_call: TRBV6-4; j_call: TRBJ1-1; cdr3_nt: TGTGCCAGCAGTGAAGTCGGTGGTGCAGGGGAAGCTTTCTTT; cdr3_aa: CASSEVGGAGEAFF
clone_size: once; d_call: .; v_call: TRBV5-1; j_call: TRBJ1-5; cdr3_nt: TGCGCCAGCAGCTTGGGGGGGGACGGGAATAGCAATCAGCCCCAGCATTTT; cdr3_aa: CASSLGGDGNSNQPQHF
clone_size: .; d_call: .; v_call: TRBV27; j_call: TRBJ2-1; cdr3_nt: TGTGCCAGCAGCTTGACTCGAAGGGAGATCAATGAGCAGTTCTTC; cdr3_aa: CASSLTRREINEQFF
clone_size: .; d_call: .; v_call: TRBV27; j_call: TRBJ1-1; cdr3_nt: TGTGCCAGCAGTTTAGCCATAACAGCGAACACTGAAGCTTTCTTT; cdr3_aa: CASSLAITANTEAFF
clone_size: .; d_call: .; v_call: TRBV5-1; j_call: TRBJ1-2; cdr3_nt: TGCGCCAGCAGCTTGATCGGGGAGGGTGGCTACACCTTC; cdr3_aa: CASSLIGEGGYTF
clone_size: .; d_call: TRBD1; v_call: TRBV19; j_call: TRBJ1-3; cdr3_nt: TGTGCCAGTACCCGGACAGGGCGCTCCCCGGCTGGAAACACCATATATTTT; cdr3_aa: CASTRTGRSPAGNTIYF
clone_size: .; d_call: .; v_call: TRBV5-6; j_call: TRBJ2-1; cdr3_nt: TGTGCCAGCAGCTTGGCGCTAGGGGGGGAAATGAATGAGCAGTTCTTC; cdr3_aa: CASSLALGGEMNEQFF
clone_size: .; d_call: TRBD2; v_call: TRBV5-4; j_call: TRBJ2-1; cdr3_nt: TGTGCCAGCAGCTTGGAGGAGCGGGAGGACAATGAGCAGTTCTTC; cdr3_aa: CASSLEEREDNEQFF
clone_size: .; d_call: .; v_call: TRBV7-9; j_call: TRBJ2-5; cdr3_nt: TGTGCCAGCAGCCCATCATCAGAGACCCAGTACTTC; cdr3_aa: CASSPSSETQYF
clone_size: .; d_call: .; v_call: TRBV28; j_call: TRBJ1-4; cdr3_nt: TGTGCCAGCAATCCCAGAGGAGCCGGCGCGGAAAAACTGTTTTTT; cdr3_aa: CASNPRGAGAEKLFF
clone_size: once; d_call: TRBD2; v_call: TRBV18; j_call: TRBJ2-1; cdr3_nt: TGTGCCAGCTCACCACGACTAGCGGAGCACAATGAGCAGTTCTTC; cdr3_aa: CASSPRLAEHNEQFF
clone_size: once; d_call: .; v_call: TRBV27; j_call: TRBJ2-1; cdr3_nt: TGTGCCAGCAGTTATGAGCCGGTCTCCTACAATGAGCAGTTCTTC; cdr3_aa: CASSYEPVSYNEQFF
clone_size: .; d_call: .; v_call: TRBV5-1; j_call: TRBJ2-5; cdr3_nt: TGCGCCAGCAGCTTAGGGCAGGGAGAGACCCAGTACTTC; cdr3_aa: CASSLGQGETQYF
clone_size: .; d_call: .; v_call: TRBV5-1; j_call: TRBJ2-3; cdr3_nt: TGCGCCAGCACCCTTGAAAAAGCCACAGATACGCAGTATTTT; cdr3_aa: CASTLEKATDTQYF
clone_size: once; d_call: TRBD1; v_call: TRBV15; j_call: TRBJ1-5; cdr3_nt: TGTGCCACCAGCACCGGGACAGGGGCTTATCAGCCCCAGCATTTT; cdr3_aa: CATSTGTGAYQPQHF
clone_size: .; d_call: .; v_call: TRBV29-1; j_call: TRBJ1-2; cdr3_nt: TGCAGCGTTGAGGGGACTGAACGCGGCTACACCTTC; cdr3_aa: CSVEGTERGYTF
clone_size: .; d_call: TRBD1; v_call: TRBV27; j_call: TRBJ2-7; cdr3_nt: TGTGCCAGCAGTCCGAGACAGGGGGGGCCCTACGAGCAGTACTTC; cdr3_aa: CASSPRQGGPYEQYF
clone_size: few; d_call: .; v_call: TRBV15; j_call: TRBJ2-5; cdr3_nt: TGTGCCACCAGCAGAGATAGGCTAGACTGGGAGACCCAGTACTTC; cdr3_aa: CATSRDRLDWETQYF
clone_size: .; d_call: TRBD2; v_call: TRBV4-1; j_call: TRBJ2-1; cdr3_nt: TGCGCCAGCAGCCAAGAGAGGGGAGGGATTGAGCAGTTCTTC; cdr3_aa: CASSQERGGIEQFF
clone_size: few; d_call: .; v_call: TRBV7-9; j_call: TRBJ2-1; cdr3_nt: TGTGCCAGCAGCTTAGCGGCAGGTCCATACAATGAGCAGTTCTTC; cdr3_aa: CASSLAAGPYNEQFF
clone_size: .; d_call: .; v_call: TRBV28; j_call: TRBJ1-1; cdr3_nt: TGTGCCACCAACCGGGAGGGGGAAGGCTGGCCTAACACTGAAGCTTTCTTT; cdr3_aa: CATNREGEGWPNTEAFF
clone_size: .; d_call: .; v_call: TRBV4-2; j_call: TRBJ2-7; cdr3_nt: TGTGCCAGCAGCCAAGATAAAACAGAGCAGTACTTC; cdr3_aa: CASSQDKTEQYF
clone_size: few; d_call: .; v_call: TRBV19; j_call: TRBJ2-6; cdr3_nt: TGTGCCAGTAGTAGAACCGGGACAAGTTCTGGGGCCAACGTCCTGACTTTC; cdr3_aa: CASSRTGTSSGANVLTF
clone_size: .; d_call: .; v_call: TRBV5-1; j_call: TRBJ1-5; cdr3_nt: TGCGCCAGCAGCCCCGGACGGGGGGGCAATCAGCCCCAGCATTTT; cdr3_aa: CASSPGRGGNQPQHF
clone_size: few; d_call: .; v_call: TRBV7-9; j_call: TRBJ2-1; cdr3_nt: TGTGCCAGCAGCATGACAGATTCCAATGAGCAGTTCTTC; cdr3_aa: CASSMTDSNEQFF
clone_size: .; d_call: TRBD1; v_call: TRBV5-5; j_call: TRBJ2-1; cdr3_nt: TGTGCCAGCAGCTTGTGGCAGGGGGCTAGTTATGAGCAGTTCTTC; cdr3_aa: CASSLWQGASYEQFF
clone_size: .; d_call: TRBD2; v_call: TRBV7-3; j_call: TRBJ2-3; cdr3_nt: TGTGCCAGCAGCTTAAGTCGCGGGAGGGCAGATACGCAGTATTTT; cdr3_aa: CASSLSRGRADTQYF
clone_size: .; d_call: TRBD1; v_call: TRBV11-3; j_call: TRBJ2-7; cdr3_nt: TGTGCCAGCAGCTTAGGCCCCGGGACAGGGATCTACGAGCAGTACTTC; cdr3_aa: CASSLGPGTGIYEQYF
clone_size: once; d_call: .; v_call: TRBV4-1; j_call: TRBJ1-3; cdr3_nt: TGCGCCAGCAGCCTCGGGGGGGGTGACGGAAACACCATATATTTT; cdr3_aa: CASSLGGGDGNTIYF
clone_size: .; d_call: TRBD1; v_call: TRBV30; j_call: TRBJ2-6; cdr3_nt: TGTGCCTGGGGGGACAGGGGTCGAAGGGCTGGGGCCAACGTCCTGACTTTC; cdr3_aa: CAWGDRGRRAGANVLTF
clone_size: .; d_call: TRBD2; v_call: TRBV15; j_call: TRBJ2-1; cdr3_nt: TGTGCCACCAGCAGAGATTTTTCGGGAGGGAGCGATGAGCAGTTCTTC; cdr3_aa: CATSRDFSGGSDEQFF
clone_size: .; d_call: TRBD1; v_call: TRBV5-1; j_call: TRBJ1-1; cdr3_nt: TGCGCCAGCAGCTTGGGACAGGGGGCTTCTGCTGAAGCTTTCTTT; cdr3_aa: CASSLGQGASAEAFF
clone_size: few; d_call: TRBD1; v_call: TRBV6-6; j_call: TRBJ1-5; cdr3_nt: TGTGCCAGCAGTTCAGGACAGGACTATCAGCCCCAGCATTTT; cdr3_aa: CASSSGQDYQPQHF
clone_size: once; d_call: .; v_call: TRBV7-9; j_call: TRBJ2-7; cdr3_nt: TGTGCCAGCACTCATGCGGGCGGATTCTACGAGCAGTACTTC; cdr3_aa: CASTHAGGFYEQYF
clone_size: .; d_call: TRBD2; v_call: TRBV7-9; j_call: TRBJ2-3; cdr3_nt: TGTGCCAGCAACCCACCGGGAGAGCGGGAGGGCCTGGATACGCAGTATTTT; cdr3_aa: CASNPPGEREGLDTQYF